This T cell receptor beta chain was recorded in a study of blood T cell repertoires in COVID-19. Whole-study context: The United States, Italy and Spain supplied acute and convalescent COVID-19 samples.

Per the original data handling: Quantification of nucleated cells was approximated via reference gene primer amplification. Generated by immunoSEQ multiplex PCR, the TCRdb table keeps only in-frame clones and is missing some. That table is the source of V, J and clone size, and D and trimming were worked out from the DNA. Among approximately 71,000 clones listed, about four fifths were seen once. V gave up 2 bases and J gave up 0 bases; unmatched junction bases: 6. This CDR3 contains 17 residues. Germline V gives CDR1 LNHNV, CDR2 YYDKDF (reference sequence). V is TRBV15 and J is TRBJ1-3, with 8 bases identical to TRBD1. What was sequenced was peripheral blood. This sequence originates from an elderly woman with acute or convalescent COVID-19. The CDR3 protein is CATSRNFDRGSGNTIYF. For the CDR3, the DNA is TGTGCCACCAGCAGAAACTTTGACAGGGGCTCTGGAAACACCATATATTTT.